The present T cell receptor beta chain was sequenced within a study of blood T cells in healthy people across ages (dated by TCRdb to the mid-2010s). For the study in its entirety: In model experiments, template switching captured roughly one uniquely barcoded TCR beta cDNA molecule for every two T cells. Age-related changes in TCR beta repertoire diversity were measured in the study by deep sequencing normalized with unique cDNA molecular identifiers. Donors were grouped into four age groups: young (average roughly 15 years), middle-aged (less than 40), aged (roughly 67) and long-lived (just over 80). To avoid experimental bias, donors of different ages were randomly spread across the sequencing lanes. Two additional independent replicas of 1 million unique cDNA reads from the same blood draw were analyzed for two donors (one aged 18 to 30 and one aged 80 or older). Summary of the overall study and its limitations: Total diversity estimates from one million sequenced T cells were considered lower bounds and underestimates. Compared with the aged group, the long-lived group had more naive CD4+ T cells, fewer expanded clones and increased TCR diversity, a pattern suggesting age selection. As age increased, observed TCR beta diversity per million T cells dropped in a roughly linear way, and a significant reduction was already evident by age around 41. Bulk unsorted PBMC profiling prevented conclusive comparison of naive and antigen-experienced compartments. A strong correlation was found between observed TCR beta diversity and the percentage of naive T cells measured by flow cytometry. The CMV infection status of donors was not known, potentially confounding age-related changes in expanded clonotypes.

Systemically healthy Caucasian individuals from Russia, 39 in total and aged roughly 6 to 100 years, were included as donors. Each donor gave about 9.7 milliliters of peripheral blood, drawn into EDTA-treated Vacutainer tubes. PBMCs were isolated by Ficoll-Paque density-gradient centrifugation, with at least 7 million obtained per sample. Total RNA was extracted from PBMCs with Trizol reagent, with at least 6 micrograms obtained per sample. For every donor, flow cytometry on a PBMC aliquot measured the percentage of naive CD45RAhigh/CD27high T cells. The library was produced with 5' RACE. A second PCR of about 7 to 12 cycles was performed with a sample-barcoded 5' primer and a J-beta primer mix. A unique molecular identifier was introduced onto each TCR beta cDNA molecule by a template-switch 5' adaptor carrying 12 random nucleotides. At least 3 million CDR3-containing paired-end reads were obtained from each sample. First-strand cDNA was synthesized from all RNA with the Mint cDNA synthesis kit, primed by a TRBC-specific oligonucleotide. All cDNA was treated with uracil-DNA glycosylase and then went through a first 18-cycle PCR with the universal primers M1SS and BC2_uni_R. The original pipeline was this. Each sample was normalized by randomly selecting 1 million high-quality reads, each carrying a distinct molecular identifier. Reads with shared molecular identifiers were discarded instead of being binned into consensus sequences. CDR3 identification, clonotype clustering and error correction used MiTCR with a Q25 quality threshold and the strictest error-elimination algorithm. A nonparametric unseen species model with Euler transformation was used to estimate lower-bound total TCR beta diversity. TCRdb itself trimmed the public reads at Q25 with fastp, ran MiXCR and retained productive beta chains. Under each unique CDR3 protein, matching rows form one entry showing the most common genes and DNA. Here the V and J calls rest on TCRdb's processing, not on the authors' analysis. The sample includes 1,800,000 or so distinct CDR3 sequences, with 35% to 50% observed a single time. The ten largest clones represent under 25% of the sample.

Remarks on this clonotype: There is no known antigen for this receptor. Base qualities are not at hand, and no much larger clone is one base apart.

Trimming costs V 3 bases and J 8 bases, and their ends lie 8 bases apart. Spanning cysteine to phenylalanine, the CDR3 consists of 11 amino acids. This entry keeps only the CDR3 DNA: 33 bases, framed from base 1. As encoded in the germline V gene, CDR1 is SQVTM while CDR2 is ANQGSEA. The chain uses TRBV29-1 and TRBJ1-5; no confident D gene assignment can be made. Sequenced material: blood. The receptor was derived from a human donor in good health. The encoded CDR3 is CSVEGPEPQHF. At the DNA level, the sequence is TGCAGCGTTGAGGGCCCGGAGCCCCAGCATTTT. With all but the CDR3 taken from the reference TRBV29-1 and TRBJ1-5 genes, the full variable domain is: SAVISQKPSRDICQRGTSLTIQCQVDSQVTMMFWYRQQPGQSLTLIATANQGSEATYESGFVIDKFPISRPNLTFSTLTVSNMSPEDSSIYLCSVEGPEPQHFGDGTRLSIL.